What follows are 12 T cell receptor beta chains derived from one specimen sequenced in a study of blood T cell repertoires in COVID-19. This table comes from immunoSEQ multiplex PCR, and its TCRdb copy is limited to in-frame clones, with some not included. This table has about 300,000 clones, about four fifths appearing once. The sample comprised peripheral blood. These receptors originate from a human donor with COVID-19, enrolled during active disease. The donor label of this sample is uncertain.

The chain combines TRBV7-9 with TRBJ2-7, with a tentative D call TRBD2 (6 bases). The CDR3 covers 14 residues. Trimming left V 5 bases short and J 1 base short, with 12 bases between. Germline lookup yields CDR1 SEHNR and CDR2 FQNEAQ (reference sequence). The CDR3 nucleotides read TGTGCCAGCAGCCGAAGCCGGGAGTCCTACGAGCAGTACTTC. Residues: CASSRSRESYEQYF.

The count of this clone is one. V usage is TRBV24-1 and J usage is TRBJ2-2; TRBD2 aligns across 7 bases. The trim removed 2 bases at V and 3 bases at J, leaving 5 bases unmatched. Per the germline V gene, CDR1 is KGHDR and CDR2 is SFDVKD. The CDR3 is 16 residues long. CDR3 in DNA: TGTGCCACCAGTGATTCGAAACTAGCGTACACCGGGGAGCTGTTTTTT. It yields the protein CATSDSKLAYTGELFF.

Regarding this clone: Other DNA sequences in this specimen translate into the identical CDR3. V and J are TRBV20-1 and TRBJ2-7; D is unresolved. The length of the CDR3 is 11 residues. Trimming shortened V by 6 bases and J by 0 bases, and 6 bases separated the two germline ends. Germline lookup yields CDR1 DFQATT and CDR2 SNEGSKA (reference sequence). The CDR3 coding sequence is TGCAGTGCCCTAAACTCCTACGAGCAGTACTTC. Its protein is CSALNSYEQYF.

This chain connects TRBV19 to TRBJ2-5; TRBD1 might be the D (6 bases). Germline-derived CDR1 and CDR2 are LNHDA and SQIVND (reference sequence). Trimming removed 5 bases at V and 4 bases at J, with 11 bases between. This CDR3 has 13 amino acids. The CDR3 region is CASSSTGPETQYF. CDR3 nucleotide sequence: TGTGCCAGTAGTTCAACAGGGCCAGAGACCCAGTACTTC.

The chain links TRBV7-2 to TRBJ2-2; TRBD1 agrees at 7 bases. This CDR3 contains 14 residues. V lost 2 bases and J lost 5; bases outside the gene matches: 2. CDR1 and CDR2 (germline): SGHTA, FQGNSA. The CDR3 DNA reads as TGTGCCAGCAGCTTAAGGGGGCCAACCGGGGAGCTGTTTTTT. Translating it yields CASSLRGPTGELFF. The whole variable domain, filled in from reference TRBV7-2 and TRBJ2-2, reads GAGVSQSPSNKVTEKGKDVELRCDPISGHTALYWYRQSLGQGLEFLIYFQGNSAPDKSGLPSDRFSAERTGGSVSTLTIQRTQQEDSAVYLCASSLRGPTGELFFGEGSRLTVL.

The V and J genes are TRBV6-4 and TRBJ1-5; the D gene is possibly TRBD1 (5 bases). The CDR3 length is 14 residues. V gave up 10 bases and J gave up 6 bases, with 19 bases separating them. Germline CDR1 is MRHNA and CDR2 is SNTAGT. The CDR3 loop reads CATSSIQGGQPQHF. The CDR3 bases are TGTGCCACCTCATCAATCCAGGGAGGTCAGCCCCAGCATTTT.

J is TRBJ2-7 and V is TRBV10-3; 15 nucleotides match TRBD2. Germline values: CDR1 ENHRY, CDR2 SYGVKD. The trim removed 11 bases at V and 10 bases at J, leaving 12 bases unmatched. The CDR3 runs to 14 residues. CDR3 in amino acids: CAVRAGLAGGSQYF. The CDR3 DNA sequence: TGTGCCGTGCGAGCAGGACTAGCGGGAGGGTCTCAGTACTTC.

The gene calls are TRBV28 and TRBJ1-3; perhaps TRBD1 as D (5 bases). There are 14 residues in the CDR3. Germline values: CDR1 MDHEN, CDR2 SYDVKM. Trimming shortened V by 2 bases and J by 2 bases, and 7 bases separated the two germline ends. The CDR3 here is CASSLGGAGNTIYF. The CDR3 region has the DNA TGTGCCAGCAGTTTAGGGGGGGCTGGAAACACCATATATTTT. The full variable domain, its missing parts supplied by reference TRBV28 and TRBJ1-3, is DVKVTQSSRYLVKRTGEKVFLECVQDMDHENMFWYRQDPGLGLRLIYFSYDVKMKEKGDIPEGYSVSREKKERFSLILESASTNQTSMYLCASSLGGAGNTIYFGEGSWLTVV.

This clone turned up a few times. The chain uses TRBV6-5 and TRBJ2-7, with TRBD2 matching 7 bases. Per germline, CDR1 MNHEY and CDR2 SVGAGI. This CDR3 contains 15 residues. The trim removed 1 base at V and 3 bases at J, leaving 6 bases unmatched. This CDR3 reads CASSYLDASGYEQYF. CDR3 nucleotides: TGTGCCAGCAGTTACTTAGACGCTAGCGGCTACGAGCAGTACTTC.

This clone was detected once. The chain combines TRBV24-1 with TRBJ2-2; 10 bases match TRBD2. The CDR3 spans 15 residues. The germline gives CDR1 KGHDR, CDR2 SFDVKD. The V and J ends lost 7 bases and 6 bases, in that order; junction bases with no gene match: 7. The CDR3 is CATSESGRGAGELFF. CDR3 bases: TGTGCCACCAGCGAAAGCGGGAGGGGAGCCGGGGAGCTGTTTTTT.

The chain uses TRBV7-3 and TRBJ2-2, with TRBD1 as a possible D gene (6 bases). This CDR3 spans 16 amino acids. CDR1 SGHTA and CDR2 FQGTGA come from the germline V gene. V was trimmed by 1 base and J by 0 bases, leaving 9 bases between them. The CDR3 protein is CASSLNRAANTGELFF. The CDR3 nucleotides are TGTGCCAGCAGCTTAAACAGGGCTGCGAACACCGGGGAGCTGTTTTTT.

Remarks on this clone: One junction end does not reproduce the germline sequence, and a read error may be involved. This chain connects TRBV5-6 to TRBJ2-1, with TRBD1 identical over 7 bases. CDR1 and CDR2 (germline): SGHDT, YYEEEE. There are 16 residues in the CDR3. The CDR3 region is CASSSDRDSSFNEQFF. CDR3 bases: TGTGCCAGCAGTTCCGACCGGGACAGCTCCTTCAATGAGCAGTTCTTC.